This TCR beta chain was found in a study of cytomegalovirus exposure and HLA in healthy donors. Study in general: Early released data comprised 80 million or so unique TCRs from HLA-typed donors. Findings and limits, study-wide: About 87% or about 30% of the time was how often most TCR beta V segments were productive, according to an earlier analysis. CMV serostatus alone was available as immune exposure information.

Both 60 Vbeta primers and 13 Jbeta primers went into the PCR. The data were produced by immunoSEQ multiplex PCR, yet TCRdb's version contains in-frame clones alone and is incomplete. The sample has about 140,000 clones. CDR1 is SGDLS, CDR2 YYNGEE, per germline. This CDR3 comprises 15 residues. J gave up 4 bases and V 0 bases, and 3 bases lay outside the gene matches. As for this clone: Its antigen is not known.

The TCR originated in a male donor in good health and CMV-seronegative. The rearrangement links TRBV9 to TRBJ2-1, with 8 positions matching TRBD2. Source material: PBMCs. CDR3 residues: CASSVGAGVYNEQFF. CDR3 DNA: TGTGCCAGCAGCGTAGGAGCGGGGGTGTACAATGAGCAGTTCTTC.